These 27 T cell receptor beta chains were sequenced from one sample in a study of CD8 T cells in Susac syndrome. An amount of RNA that ranged from roughly 0.5 to 1 ug was reverse transcribed with random hexamers. TCRdb itself ran the immunoSEQ multiplex PCR reads through MiXCR, one entry per CDR3 protein. The data contain about 90,000 distinct CDR3 sequences, about 96% of them singletons. Sequencing was performed on CD8+ T cells from PBMCs. These receptor sequences come from a human donor with Susac syndrome.

The rearrangement links TRBV20-1 to TRBJ1-1; no clear D. This CDR3 is built from 12 residues. The V and J ends lost 0 bases and 8 bases respectively, with 10 bases between them. From germline, CDR1 is DFQATT and CDR2 SNEGSKA (reference sequence). The CDR3 nucleotides read TGCAGTGCTAGAGACCCATTGGGGGAAGCTTTCTTT. Amino acid sequence: CSARDPLGEAFF.

The chain carries TRBV18 and TRBJ1-2, with unresolved D. The CDR3 has 9 amino acids. Germline lookup yields CDR1 KGHSH and CDR2 LQKENI. Trimming pared 8 bases from V and 14 bases from J, leaving 12 bases between. CDR3 bases: TGTGCCAGCCTAGCACGGGAAACCTTC. Encoded protein: CASLARETF.

The chain carries TRBV9 and TRBJ1-5; possibly TRBD1 for D (5 bases). Germline values: CDR1 SGDLS, CDR2 YYNGEE. The CDR3 contains 15 residues. V dropped 2 bases and J dropped 2 bases, with 11 bases sitting between them. CDR3 bases: TGTGCCAGCAGCGTGGAGGGGAGGGGCAATCAGCCCCAGCATTTT. This gives the protein CASSVEGRGNQPQHF.

CDR3 nucleotides: TGTGCCAGCAGCGGAGGGACAGTCGCCGCTGAAGCTTTCTTT. Amino acids: CASSGGTVAAEAFF. This chain uses TRBV3-1 with TRBJ1-1; 7 positions agree with TRBD1. Looked up from germline, CDR1 is LGHDT and CDR2 is YNNKEL (reference sequence). The CDR3 sequence is 14 residues long. V was clipped by 5 bases and J by 6 bases; unmatched bases: 9.

This clonotype was seen a few times. The chain employs TRBV12-3 or TRBV12-4 and TRBJ2-7; the match to TRBD1 covers 11 bases. V trimming: 4 bases; J trimming: 2 bases; junction bases outside the gene matches: 1. This CDR3 has 14 residues. The CDR3: CASSWGQGAYEQYF. DNA of the CDR3: TGTGCCAGCAGTTGGGGACAGGGGGCCTACGAGCAGTACTTC.

The chain joins TRBV12-3 or TRBV12-4 to TRBJ1-2; D not resolved. The CDR3 is 15 amino acids. Trimming cost V 2 bases and J 0 bases, with 10 bases left between them. DNA for the CDR3: TGTGCCAGCAGTTTACATCCCGCTACTAACTATGGCTACACCTTC. This gives the protein CASSLHPATNYGYTF.

This clonotype has a single count. This chain connects TRBV20-1 to TRBJ2-5, with D uncertain. Germline V lookup: CDR1 DFQATT, CDR2 SNEGSKA (reference sequence). The CDR3 loop spans 14 amino acids. V lost 0 bases and J 9 bases, leaving 17 bases between the germline ends. CDR3 DNA: TGCAGTGCTAGAGACTCCCGACTTGCCTGGGCCCAGTACTTC. Translated: CSARDSRLAWAQYF.

The chain is built from TRBV9 and TRBJ2-6, with D uncertain. The CDR3 length is 15 residues. V dropped 2 bases and J dropped 0 bases, with 6 bases sitting between them. The germline gives CDR1 SGDLS, CDR2 YYNGEE. The CDR3 loop is CASSVGFSGANVLTF. CDR3 sequence (DNA): TGTGCCAGCAGCGTTGGATTCTCTGGGGCCAACGTCCTGACTTTC.

The V call is TRBV30, the J call TRBJ2-7; possible D gene TRBD1, 6 bases. V lost 5 bases and J lost 3, with 14 bases in between. There are 13 residues in the CDR3. In germline, CDR1 is GTSNPN, CDR2 SVGIG (reference sequence). CDR3 sequence: CAWSPQGYYEQYF. DNA for the CDR3: TGTGCCTGGTCACCACAGGGCTACTACGAGCAGTACTTC.

In this sample, this clonotype turned up a few times. The genes are TRBV12-3 or TRBV12-4 and TRBJ2-5; D call uncertain. CDR3 length: 13 amino acids. The V and J ends lost 1 base and 2 bases respectively, with 5 bases between them. The CDR3 DNA reads as TGTGCCAGCAGTTTAGTACCTCAAGAGACCCAGTACTTC. Residues: CASSLVPQETQYF.

The V call is TRBV5-1, the J call TRBJ2-2; 9 bases line up with TRBD1. The CDR3 consists of 16 residues. Trimming removed 6 bases from V and 0 bases from J; junction bases left unmatched: 6. Per the germline V gene, CDR1 is SGHRS and CDR2 is YFSETQ. The CDR3 reads CASNRGRITNTGELFF. CDR3 DNA: TGCGCCAGCAACAGGGGGCGCATCACGAACACCGGGGAGCTGTTTTTT. Looking up the rest from reference TRBV5-1 and TRBJ2-2 gives the full variable domain: KAGVTQTPRYLIKTRGQQVTLSCSPISGHRSVSWYQQTPGQGLQFLFEYFSETQRNKGNFPGRFSGRQFSNSRSEMNVSTLELGDSALYLCASNRGRITNTGELFFGEGSRLTVL.

This clonotype was seen a single time. V and J are TRBV27 and TRBJ2-7, with 8 bases that match TRBD1. Trimming cost V 6 bases and J 4 bases; bases outside gene matches: 8. CDR1 MNHEY and CDR2 SMNVEV come from the germline V gene (reference sequence). CDR3 length: 14 amino acids. The chain's CDR3 is CASSPDRDDYEQYF. For the CDR3, the DNA is TGTGCCAGCAGCCCGGACAGGGACGATTACGAGCAGTACTTC.

The rearrangement links TRBV7-9 to TRBJ1-2, with D unresolved. Germline CDR1 is SEHNR and CDR2 is FQNEAQ (reference sequence). The CDR3 sequence is 14 residues long. V gave up 2 bases and J gave up 2 bases, with 9 bases separating them. The CDR3 DNA reads TGTGCCAGCAGCTTAAGTTCGGTCAACTATGGCTACACCTTC. Residues: CASSLSSVNYGYTF.

This rearrangement joins TRBV6-2 or TRBV6-3 to TRBJ1-5; D ambiguous. The CDR3 has 13 residues. Trimming removed 8 bases from V and 2 bases from J, with 10 bases in between. The V gene's germline CDR1 is MNHEY and CDR2 SVGEGT. The CDR3: CASCMQGNQPQHF. CDR3 nucleotides: TGTGCCAGCTGCATGCAGGGCAATCAGCCCCAGCATTTT.

The V call is TRBV12-3 or TRBV12-4, the J call TRBJ1-1, with 10 bases lining up with TRBD1. The CDR3 covers 15 residues. The V gene end was trimmed by 3 bases and the J gene end by 3 bases; junction bases not matched to a gene: 4. The CDR3 DNA reads TGTGCCAGCAGTTTGACAGGGGGCATAGACACTGAAGCTTTCTTT. Translation gives CASSLTGGIDTEAFF.

This chain links TRBV5-8 with TRBJ2-1; possible D gene TRBD2, 5 bases. Trimming took 4 bases from V and 8 from J, leaving 16 bases between them. CDR3 size: 14 residues. Germline-derived CDR1 and CDR2 are SGHTS and YDEGEE. CDR3 DNA sequence: TGTGCCAGCAGCCTAATCGCGGGCGAGCATGAGCAGTTCTTC. This codes for CASSLIAGEHEQFF. Looking up the rest from reference TRBV5-8 and TRBJ2-1 gives the full variable domain: EAGVTQSPTHLIKTRGQQATLRCSPISGHTSVYWYQQALGLGLQFLLWYDEGEERNRGNFPPRFSGRQFPNYSSELNVNALELEDSALYLCASSLIAGEHEQFFGPGTRLTVL.

The rearrangement links TRBV5-1 to TRBJ1-5; D might be TRBD1 (6 bases). Germline V CDR1 and CDR2: SGHRS, YFSETQ. Trimming took 3 bases from V and 3 from J, leaving 13 bases between them. This CDR3 spans 15 amino acids. The CDR3 region has the DNA TGCGCCAGCAGCTCCGGTACAGGGATCAATCAGCCCCAGCATTTT. This translates into CASSSGTGINQPQHF.

The chain employs TRBV6-6 and TRBJ2-5; TRBD1 matches at 9 bases. The V gene's germline CDR1 is MNHNY and CDR2 SVGAGI (reference sequence). CDR3 length equals 13 residues. With 2 bases clipped from V and 5 bases from J, the junction kept 0 bases outside the gene matches. The CDR3 is CASSYGQGETQYF. The CDR3 bases are TGTGCCAGCAGTTACGGACAGGGGGAGACCCAGTACTTC.

This clonotype has a single count. The rearrangement links TRBV4-3 to TRBJ2-1, with D possibly matching TRBD1 (5 bases). V was clipped by 5 bases and J by 5 bases, with 13 bases between them. Germline CDR1 and CDR2: LGHNA and YSLEER. The CDR3 spans 14 residues. The CDR3 spells CASSVDTWNNEQFF. The CDR3 DNA sequence: TGCGCCAGCAGCGTGGACACCTGGAACAATGAGCAGTTCTTC.

V gene TRBV29-1 combines with J gene TRBJ2-3; the match to TRBD2 covers 10 bases. Germline-derived CDR1 and CDR2 are SQVTM and ANQGSEA. CDR3 length equals 15 residues. V lost 1 base and J lost 4; bases outside the gene matches: 5. The DNA of the CDR3 is TGCAGCGTTGAAGTTGGGAGCGGGGGGGCAGATACGCAGTATTTT. It codes for CSVEVGSGGADTQYF.

The chain couples TRBV29-1 to TRBJ2-1, with 8 bases identical to TRBD1. The V gene end was trimmed by 4 bases and the J gene end by 8 bases; junction bases not matched to a gene: 7. The CDR3 loop spans 13 amino acids. Germline V gene lookup returns CDR1 SQVTM and CDR2 ANQGSEA. The chain's CDR3 is CSVGGDRIDEQFF. CDR3 sequence (DNA): TGCAGCGTTGGAGGGGACAGGATCGATGAGCAGTTCTTC.

The chain employs TRBV19 and TRBJ2-3, with D possibly called TRBD1 or TRBD2 (6 bases each). This CDR3 spans 13 amino acids. Trimming cost V 4 bases and J 4 bases, with 9 bases left between them. The germline gives CDR1 LNHDA, CDR2 SQIVND (reference sequence). DNA for the CDR3: TGTGCCAGTAGTACGGAGGGGGCAGATACGCAGTATTTT. Protein product: CASSTEGADTQYF.

The V and J genes are TRBV11-2 and TRBJ2-7; D might be TRBD1 or TRBD2, each matching 5 bases. CDR3 length: 14 residues. The ends were cut back, 5 bases at V and 0 bases at J, with 11 bases in the middle. CDR1 SGHAT and CDR2 FQNNGV come from the germline V gene. DNA of the CDR3: TGTGCCAGCAGCCCAGGGACCAACTCCTACGAGCAGTACTTC. Its translation: CASSPGTNSYEQYF. Supplemented by reference TRBV11-2 and TRBJ2-7, the full variable domain reads EAGVAQSPRYKIIEKRQSVAFWCNPISGHATLYWYQQILGQGPKLLIQFQNNGVVDDSQLPKDRFSAERLKGVDSTLKIQPAKLEDSAVYLCASSPGTNSYEQYFGPGTRLTVT.

V is TRBV4-3 and J is TRBJ1-2; 8 bases agree with TRBD1. This CDR3 has 13 amino acids. CDR1 and CDR2 (germline): LGHNA, YSLEER. V trimming: 5 bases; J trimming: 10 bases; junction bases outside the gene matches: 9. The CDR3 loop reads CASSSADRGVYTF. The CDR3 DNA sequence: TGCGCCAGCAGCTCGGCAGACAGGGGAGTCTACACCTTC.

This chain joins TRBV11-2 and TRBJ1-2; TRBD1 agrees at 7 bases. In germline, CDR1 is SGHAT, CDR2 FQNNGV. V lost 1 base and J lost 4; bases outside the gene matches: 9. There are 16 residues in the CDR3. The CDR3 loop reads CASSLGPDRAVYGYTF. CDR3 nucleotides: TGTGCCAGCAGCTTAGGACCCGACAGGGCAGTCTATGGCTACACCTTC.

The chain employs TRBV7-9 and TRBJ2-1; D gene ambiguous. This CDR3 region has 15 residues. Germline CDR1 reads SEHNR; CDR2 reads FQNEAQ (reference sequence). With 2 bases removed from V and 0 bases from J, the gap between germline ends came to 8 bases. The CDR3 reads CASSLSETSYNEQFF. In nucleotides, the CDR3 is TGTGCCAGCAGCTTATCCGAAACCTCCTACAATGAGCAGTTCTTC. The complete variable domain, with remaining parts taken from reference TRBV7-9 and TRBJ2-1, reads DTGVSQNPRHKITKRGQNVTFRCDPISEHNRLYWYRQTLGQGPEFLTYFQNEAQLEKSRLLSDRFSAERPKGSFSTLEIQRTEQGDSAMYLCASSLSETSYNEQFFGPGTRLTVL.

J is TRBJ1-2 and V is TRBV4-3, with unresolved D. This CDR3 region has 12 residues. Trimming took 0 bases from V and 13 from J, leaving 12 bases between them. Germline-derived CDR1 and CDR2 are LGHNA and YSLEER. CDR3 protein: CASSQDNTEVTF. Here the CDR3 DNA reads TGCGCCAGCAGCCAAGATAACACCGAGGTCACCTTC.